This TCR beta chain emerged from a study of blood T cell repertoires in COVID-19. Background on the study: Cohort 3 recovered donors had two negative PCRs, clearance, or symptom resolution. In each case, the material was cDNA or gDNA derived from T cells, B-cell-depleted T cells, or PBMCs.

Participants' own reports of clinical history determined their cohort assignment. Libraries were prepared by immunoSEQ multiplex PCR; TCRdb keeps only in-frame clonotypes and omits some of them. Of 120,000 to 150,000 clones listed, over 75% are singletons. The sample taken for sequencing was PBMCs or T cells enriched from blood (not recorded which). The receptor was derived from a middle-aged man in a cohort exposed to, infected with or recovered from COVID-19 (not recorded which).

CDR3 nucleotide sequence: TGTGCCAGCATCTTATTCAGGGTCGGGGGGAGCTCCTACGAGCAGTACTTC. Translating it yields CASILFRVGGSSYEQYF. The chain couples TRBV21-1 to TRBJ2-7; the table's D call of TRBD2 was not tested on the DNA. TRBV21-1 is shown as a pseudogene. The CDR3 runs to 17 residues.